Below are 10 T cell receptor beta chains sequenced from a single sample in a study of OX40 agonist ivuxolimab in advanced cancers. TCRdb keeps only in-frame clones here, not all; method: immunoSEQ multiplex PCR. Seen here are over 80,000 clones, 70% to 90% observed once, and the top ten hold 4.5% to 5.5%. The sample was CD4+ or CD8+ T cells sorted from blood, taken in a trial of the OX40 agonist ivuxolimab. The receptor source for this set is an adult with an advanced solid tumor such as melanoma, head and neck, liver or kidney cancer.

The chain links TRBV10-3 to TRBJ1-2; 8 nucleotides match TRBD1. Germline V gene data show CDR1 as ENHRY and CDR2 as SYGVKD. V lost 1 base to trimming and J lost 14 bases; unmatched junction nucleotides: 9. The CDR3 is made up of 13 amino acids. The CDR3, as DNA: TGTGCCATCAGTGAGTTAATGGACAGGGAGCGTACCTTC. It codes for CAISELMDRERTF.

This clone was recorded only once. This sequence joins TRBV7-9 and TRBJ1-4, with D perhaps matching TRBD1 (6 bases). The V and J ends lost 1 base and 7 bases respectively, with 13 bases between them. Germline assignment: CDR1 SEHNR and CDR2 FQNEAQ (reference sequence). CDR3 length equals 15 residues. The CDR3 protein is CASSLEGGSFEKLFF. DNA for the CDR3: TGTGCCAGCAGCTTAGAAGGGGGTAGTTTTGAAAAACTGTTTTTT.

This clone occurred once. The V gene is TRBV6-5, the J gene TRBJ1-2; the match to TRBD1 covers 7 bases. CDR3 length: 12 amino acids. Germline assignment: CDR1 MNHEY and CDR2 SVGAGI. V dropped 8 bases and J dropped 7; count of bases not matched to a gene: 7. The CDR3 loop reads CASGSTGSGYTF. The CDR3 DNA reads TGTGCCAGCGGTTCGACAGGGTCTGGCTACACCTTC.

V usage is TRBV10-3 and J usage is TRBJ2-7; TRBD1 might be the D (6 bases). CDR1 ENHRY and CDR2 SYGVKD come from the germline V gene. CDR3 length: 14 residues. Between the trimmed V and J ends, which lost 1 base and 7 bases, there was a span of 14 bases. The CDR3 region is CAISELQGFLEQYF. In nucleotides, the CDR3 is TGTGCCATCAGTGAGTTGCAGGGGTTCTTAGAGCAGTACTTC.

The chain couples TRBV19 to TRBJ2-5; D unresolved. V was pared by 4 bases and J by 1 base, with 16 bases between. Per germline, CDR1 LNHDA and CDR2 SQIVND (reference sequence). The CDR3 length is 16 residues. The DNA of the CDR3 is TGTGCCAGTAGTAAGGCCCAGGCGCGGCTCCAAGAGACCCAGTACTTC. It specifies CASSKAQARLQETQYF.

The chain couples TRBV2 to TRBJ2-1, with 8 nucleotides matching TRBD2. Trimming at V came to 5 bases and at J to 2 bases, leaving 8 bases not matched to a gene. The CDR3 covers 16 residues. Per germline, CDR1 SNHLY and CDR2 FYNNEI. The CDR3, as DNA: TGTGCCAGCAGTCGACTAGCGAGAAGTCCCTACAATGAGCAGTTCTTC. Its protein is CASSRLARSPYNEQFF.

This chain links TRBV19 with TRBJ1-3; no reliable D call. The germline gives CDR1 LNHDA, CDR2 SQIVND (reference sequence). This CDR3 comprises 14 residues. The V gene lost 3 bases and the J gene lost 0 bases, with 6 bases spanning the gap. CDR3 in DNA: TGTGCCAGTAGTATGTTAAGCTCTGGAAACACCATATATTTT. It encodes CASSMLSSGNTIYF.

Only a few counts were recorded for this clone. V gene TRBV30 combines with J gene TRBJ1-5, with a tentative D call TRBD1 (6 bases). Trimming removed 2 bases at V and 7 bases at J, with 12 bases between. The CDR3 has 13 amino acids. Germline V gene sequence: CDR1 GTSNPN, CDR2 SVGIG (reference sequence). The CDR3 nucleotides read TGTGCCTGGAGTAAGGGGGATGGCCAGCCCCAGCATTTT. Translating gives CAWSKGDGQPQHF.

This chain joins TRBV6-5 and TRBJ1-2; D is undetermined. The length of the CDR3 is 14 residues. V gave up 5 bases and J gave up 2 bases, with 12 bases separating them. Per germline, CDR1 MNHEY and CDR2 SVGAGI. The CDR3 sequence is CASSEVQENYGYTF. The CDR3 DNA sequence: TGTGCCAGCAGTGAGGTTCAGGAGAACTATGGCTACACCTTC.

V and J are TRBV25-1 and TRBJ2-2, with D hard to call. The CDR3 loop spans 12 amino acids. The germline CDR1 and CDR2 sequences are MGHDK and SYGVNS. Trimming removed 8 bases from V and 6 bases from J, with 10 bases in between. CDR3 nucleotides: TGTGCCAGCCAGTTAGTCGCCGGGGAGCTGTTTTTT. Translated: CASQLVAGELFF.